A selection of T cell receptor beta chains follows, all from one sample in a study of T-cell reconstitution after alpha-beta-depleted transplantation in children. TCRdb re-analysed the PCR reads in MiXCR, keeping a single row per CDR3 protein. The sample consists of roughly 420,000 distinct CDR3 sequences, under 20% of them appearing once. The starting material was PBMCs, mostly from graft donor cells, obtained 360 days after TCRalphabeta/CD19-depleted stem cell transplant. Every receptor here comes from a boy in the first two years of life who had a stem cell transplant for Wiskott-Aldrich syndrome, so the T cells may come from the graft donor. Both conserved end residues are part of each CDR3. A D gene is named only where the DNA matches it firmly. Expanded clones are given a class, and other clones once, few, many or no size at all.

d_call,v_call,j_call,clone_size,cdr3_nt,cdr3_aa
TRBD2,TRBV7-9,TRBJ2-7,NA,TGTGCCAGCAGCCGTTCCCCCGGGACTAGGGTCTACGAGCAGTACTTC,CASSRSPGTRVYEQYF
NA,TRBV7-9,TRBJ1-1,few,TGTGCCAGCAGCCCGGACCGGCCGATGAACACTGAAGCTTTCTTT,CASSPDRPMNTEAFF
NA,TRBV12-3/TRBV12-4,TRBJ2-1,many,TGTGCCAGCAGGATTACAGGGTTCTACAATGAGCAGTTCTTC,CASRITGFYNEQFF
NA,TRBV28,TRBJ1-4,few,TGTGCCAGCAGAAAACAGGCCCCGCTAGAAAAACTGTTTTTT,CASRKQAPLEKLFF
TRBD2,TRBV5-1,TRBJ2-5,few,TGCGCCAGCAGTCACCGAGGGGAGGGCGAGACCCAGTACTTC,CASSHRGEGETQYF
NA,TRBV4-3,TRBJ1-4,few,TGCGCCAGCAGCCCCATTTCGGGGGCTAGGAGGGAAAAACTGTTTTTT,CASSPISGARREKLFF
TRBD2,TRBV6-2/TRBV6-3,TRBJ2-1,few,TGTGCCAGCAGCCAGCGGGAGGTAAATGAGCAGTTCTTC,CASSQREVNEQFF
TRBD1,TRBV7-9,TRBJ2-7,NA,TGTGCCAGCAGCTTAGAGGACAGGGGTTCCTACGAGCAGTACTTC,CASSLEDRGSYEQYF
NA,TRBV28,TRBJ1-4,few,TGTGCCAGCAGTCTGGCCAAAAAACTGTTTTTT,CASSLAKKLFF
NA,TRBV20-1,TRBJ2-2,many,TGCAGTGCTAGAGACGGGCAAAAGAAGATCGGGGAGCTGTTTTTT,CSARDGQKKIGELFF
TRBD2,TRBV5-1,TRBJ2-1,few,TGCGCCAGCAGCAGATCTCTAGCGGGGGTCGATGAGCAGTTCTTC,CASSRSLAGVDEQFF
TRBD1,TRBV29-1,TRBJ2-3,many,TGCAGCGTGGACAGGGAGACAGATACGCAGTATTTT,CSVDRETDTQYF
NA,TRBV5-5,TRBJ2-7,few,TGTGCCAGCAGCTGGGCCCAATCATCGAACGAGCAGTACTTC,CASSWAQSSNEQYF
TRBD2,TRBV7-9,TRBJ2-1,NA,TGTGCCAGCAGCTCACTAGCGGGAAGTGAGCAGTTCTTC,CASSSLAGSEQFF
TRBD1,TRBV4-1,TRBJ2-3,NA,TGCGCCAGCAGCCAAGATGTCGGGACAGCTTACACAGATACGCAGTATTTT,CASSQDVGTAYTDTQYF
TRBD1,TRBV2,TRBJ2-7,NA,TGTGCCAGCAGGGGACAGGGCTACGAGCAGTACTTC,CASRGQGYEQYF
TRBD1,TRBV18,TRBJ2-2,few,TGTGCCAGCTCCTTGACAGGGGGCCTCACCGGGGAGCTGTTTTTT,CASSLTGGLTGELFF
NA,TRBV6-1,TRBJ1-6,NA,TGTGCCAGCAGGCCATTGAGCTCCTATAATTCACCCCTCCACTTT,CASRPLSSYNSPLHF
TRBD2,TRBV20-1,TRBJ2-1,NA,TGCAGTGCTAGCTCCCGGGGGCGGGGGGGCCTCAATGAGCAGTTCTTC,CSASSRGRGGLNEQFF
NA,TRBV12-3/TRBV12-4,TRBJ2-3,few,TGTGCCAGCAGTTTAAAGACTGGCACGCAGTATTTT,CASSLKTGTQYF
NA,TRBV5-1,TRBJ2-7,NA,TGCGCCAGCAGCTTGTTGGGGCCGCGGAGCTACGAGCAGTACTTC,CASSLLGPRSYEQYF
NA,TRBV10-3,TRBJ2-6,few,TGTGCCATCACTCCGGGACGTACCTCTGGGGCCAACGTCCTGACTTTC,CAITPGRTSGANVLTF
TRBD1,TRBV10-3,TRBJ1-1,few,TGTGCCATCAGTAGGGGACAGGGAAGGACTGAAGCTTTCTTT,CAISRGQGRTEAFF
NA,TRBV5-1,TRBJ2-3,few,TGCGCCAGCAGCACGGGGCAGAAGGATACGCAGTATTTT,CASSTGQKDTQYF
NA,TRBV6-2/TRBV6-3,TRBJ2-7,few,TGTGCCAGCAGTTACTTAAAGGGGGTCTACGAGCAGTACTTC,CASSYLKGVYEQYF
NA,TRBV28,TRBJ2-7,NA,TGTGCCAGCACTTACCACTTAGGGACGGAACTGATCTACGAGCAGTACTTC,CASTYHLGTELIYEQYF
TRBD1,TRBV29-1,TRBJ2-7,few,TGCAGCGTTGTCCGGACAGGGGCCTACGAGCAGTACTTC,CSVVRTGAYEQYF
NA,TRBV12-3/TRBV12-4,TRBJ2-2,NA,TGTGCCAGCACCCGTAGGAGCGGGGAGCTGTTTTTT,CASTRRSGELFF
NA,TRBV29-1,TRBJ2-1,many,TGCAGCGTTGCTAAAAGGACTTCCGGGGACAATGAGCAGTTCTTC,CSVAKRTSGDNEQFF
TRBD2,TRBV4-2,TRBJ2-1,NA,TGTGCCAGCAGCCGCCTCAGGGCTAGCGGGGGGTACAATGAGCAGTTCTTC,CASSRLRASGGYNEQFF
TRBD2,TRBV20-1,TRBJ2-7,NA,TGCAGTGCTAGGGTACCTAGCGGGACCTACGAGCAGTACTTC,CSARVPSGTYEQYF
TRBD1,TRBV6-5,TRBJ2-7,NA,TGTGCCAGCAGTTACTCCCCCGACAGGGGGAACGAGCAGTACTTC,CASSYSPDRGNEQYF
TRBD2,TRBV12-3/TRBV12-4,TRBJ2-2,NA,TGTGCCATCTCGGGCGGGGGGCTGTTTTTT,CAISGGGLFF
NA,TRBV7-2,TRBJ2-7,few,TGTGCCAGCAGCCCGGAGGGTTTGTACGAGCAGTACTTC,CASSPEGLYEQYF
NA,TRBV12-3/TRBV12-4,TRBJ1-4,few,TGTGCCAGCAGTGGGGTTCGGAAAAAACTGTTTTTT,CASSGVRKKLFF
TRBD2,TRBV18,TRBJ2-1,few,TGTGCCAGCTTTCGGTTGAGGGAGGGCCTAACCGAGCAGTTCTTC,CASFRLREGLTEQFF
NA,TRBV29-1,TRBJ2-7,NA,TGCAGCGTTGGAAGGCCGGATGGTTTGCCCTACGAGCAGTACTTC,CSVGRPDGLPYEQYF
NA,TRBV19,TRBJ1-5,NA,TGTGCCAGTAGGGGGAAGGGCAATCAGCCCCAGCATTTT,CASRGKGNQPQHF
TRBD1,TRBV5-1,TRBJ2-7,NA,TGCGCCAGCAGCTTGGGGGGACAGGCCTATTCCTACGAGCAGTACTTC,CASSLGGQAYSYEQYF
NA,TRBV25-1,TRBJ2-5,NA,TGTGCCAGCAGTGAATACTCTAGCGCGGAGACCCAGTACTTC,CASSEYSSAETQYF
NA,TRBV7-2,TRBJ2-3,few,TGTGCCAGCAGCTTAGCGCGGGCTAGCCCTTTGCTCGATACGCAGTATTTT,CASSLARASPLLDTQYF
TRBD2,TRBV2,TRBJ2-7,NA,TGTGCCAGCAGGGGACTAGCAGGAGGATTTTACGAGCAGTACTTC,CASRGLAGGFYEQYF
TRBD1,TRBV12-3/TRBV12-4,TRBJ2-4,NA,TGTGCCAGCAGCCCCGGCCTTCCGGGACAGGTTAATATAGCCAAAAACATTCAGTACTTC,CASSPGLPGQVNIAKNIQYF
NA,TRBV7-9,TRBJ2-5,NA,TGTGCCAGCAGCTTACTCATAGGTCGGGACCAGTACTTC,CASSLLIGRDQYF
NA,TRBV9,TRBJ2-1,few,TGTGCCAGCAGCGTAATGGGGCAGGGTAATGAGCAGTTCTTC,CASSVMGQGNEQFF
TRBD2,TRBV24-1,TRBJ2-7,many,TGTGCCACCAGTGATTTCGGGACTAGCGGGAGTTACGAGCAGTACTTC,CATSDFGTSGSYEQYF
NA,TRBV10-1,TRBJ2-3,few,TGCGCCAGCAGTGAGTCTTTATGGGGGGCAGATACGCAGTATTTT,CASSESLWGADTQYF
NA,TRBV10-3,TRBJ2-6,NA,TGTGCCATCAGTGACCGGGACATTCGGTCTGGGGCCAACGTCCTGACTTTC,CAISDRDIRSGANVLTF
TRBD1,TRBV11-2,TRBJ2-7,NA,TGTGCCAGCAGCCTAGGGTCCGGGACAGGGTGGACCTACGAGCAGTACTTC,CASSLGSGTGWTYEQYF
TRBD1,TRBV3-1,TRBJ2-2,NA,TGTGCCAGCAGCCACGGCAGGGGGAGCACCGGGGAGCTGTTTTTT,CASSHGRGSTGELFF
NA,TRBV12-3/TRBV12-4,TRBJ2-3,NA,TGTGCCAGCAGTCCCGGGGGTTGGGCAGATACGCAGTATTTT,CASSPGGWADTQYF
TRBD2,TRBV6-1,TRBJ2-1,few,TGTGCCAGCAGACCACTAGCGGGGGGACGTAACTCCTACAATGAGCAGTTCTTC,CASRPLAGGRNSYNEQFF
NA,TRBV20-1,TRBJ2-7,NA,TGCAGTGCTAGAGACCTGGTGTTCCACGAGCAGTACTTC,CSARDLVFHEQYF
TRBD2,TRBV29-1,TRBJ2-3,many,TGCAGCGGTCGTACGACTAGCGGGAGCACAGATACGCAGTATTTT,CSGRTTSGSTDTQYF